The 22 T cell receptor beta chains below all came from one sample that was sequenced in a study of T cell responses to AZD1222 COVID-19 vaccine. Clones were sequenced by immunoSEQ multiplex PCR, and TCRdb holds only the in-frame ones, with some missing. The table includes some 130,000 clones, 70% to 90% detected once. Sequencing used peripheral blood, obtained on day 0 of AZD1222 vaccination. The receptors come from an adult in good health.

The chain has TRBV9 and TRBJ2-1; no reliable D call. With 3 bases removed from V and 1 base from J, the gap between germline ends came to 8 bases. Germline assignment: CDR1 SGDLS and CDR2 YYNGEE. This CDR3 has 14 amino acids. The CDR3: CASSAIPSYNEQFF. CDR3 bases: TGTGCCAGCAGCGCCATCCCTTCCTACAATGAGCAGTTCTTC.

The J gene is TRBJ1-2, the V gene TRBV7-9; D is unclear. CDR1 and CDR2 (germline): SEHNR, FQNEAQ (reference sequence). The CDR3 runs to 13 residues. Trimming removed 6 bases at V and 1 base at J, with 9 bases between. CDR3 sequence reads: CASSLMGNYGYTF. The CDR3 nucleotides read TGTGCCAGCAGTCTCATGGGTAACTATGGCTACACCTTC.

The CDR3 nucleotides are TGTGCCAGCGGAGGTCGCGCAGGGGAAAAACTGTTTTTT. It yields the protein CASGGRAGEKLFF. The V and J genes are TRBV14 and TRBJ1-4; maybe TRBD1 (5 bases). This CDR3 spans 13 amino acids. Germline values: CDR1 SGHDN, CDR2 FVKESK. With 8 bases removed from V and 8 bases from J, the gap between germline ends came to 15 bases.

The chain is built from TRBV5-1 and TRBJ2-7; 7 nucleotides line up with TRBD1. Per the germline V gene, CDR1 is SGHRS and CDR2 is YFSETQ. This CDR3 is 14 amino acids long. V lost 2 bases, J lost 5 bases, and 7 bases stayed unmatched. The chain's CDR3 is CASSFDRVQDEQYF. CDR3 DNA sequence: TGCGCCAGCAGCTTCGACAGGGTCCAAGACGAGCAGTACTTC.

This clone was observed a single time. This chain links TRBV10-2 with TRBJ1-5; D possibly corresponds to TRBD1 (5 bases). The V and J ends lost 2 bases and 4 bases respectively, with 9 bases between them. The CDR3 spans 14 residues. CDR1 is WSHSY, CDR2 SAAADI, per germline. This CDR3 reads CASSEREGNQPQHF. The CDR3 DNA reads TGCGCCAGCAGTGAGCGGGAGGGGAATCAGCCCCAGCATTTT.

V and J are TRBV11-3 and TRBJ2-5; D is ambiguous. This CDR3 is 12 amino acids long. Germline loops: CDR1 SGHNT, CDR2 YENEEA. V was trimmed by 5 bases and J by 2 bases, leaving 6 bases between them. The CDR3 spells CASSGAQETQYF. Here the CDR3 DNA reads TGTGCCAGCAGCGGAGCGCAAGAGACCCAGTACTTC. Variable domain in full (rest from reference TRBV11-3 and TRBJ2-5): EAGVVQSPRYKIIEKKQPVAFWCNPISGHNTLYWYLQNLGQGPELLIRYENEEAVDDSQLPKDRFSAERLKGVDSTLKIQPAELGDSAVYLCASSGAQETQYFGPGTRLLVL.

This clone was found a few times. The genes are TRBV20-1 and TRBJ2-7; D gene uncertain. The germline V gene encodes CDR1 DFQATT and CDR2 SNEGSKA (reference sequence). This CDR3 is 11 amino acids long. DNA for the CDR3: TGCAGACCCGGACCGGGCTACGAGCAGTACTTC. Translated: CRPGPGYEQYF.

This chain joins TRBV21-1 and TRBJ2-1; no check of the table's D call, TRBD2, against the DNA was made. TRBV21-1 is a recognized pseudogene. The CDR3 sequence is 15 residues long. The CDR3 sequence is CASSQWTRGCDEQFF. DNA for the CDR3: TGTGCCAGCAGCCAATGGACTCGGGGGTGCGATGAGCAGTTCTTC.

The chain has TRBV7-8 and TRBJ2-1; 12 nucleotides agree with TRBD2. The CDR3 has 16 residues. In germline, CDR1 is SGHVS, CDR2 FQNEAQ. The V gene end was trimmed by 5 bases and the J gene end by 6 bases; junction bases not matched to a gene: 8. The CDR3: CASSPKTSGGLNEQFF. In DNA, the CDR3 is TGTGCCAGCAGCCCAAAGACTAGCGGGGGCCTCAATGAGCAGTTCTTC.

This rearrangement joins TRBV12-3 or TRBV12-4 to TRBJ1-2, with D possibly matching TRBD1 (5 bases). Trimming shortened V by 6 bases and J by 4 bases, and 12 bases separated the two germline ends. CDR3 length equals 13 residues. The CDR3 reads CASRLLGTYGYTF. CDR3 nucleotide sequence: TGTGCCAGCAGACTTCTCGGGACCTATGGCTACACCTTC.

The J gene is TRBJ1-1, the V gene TRBV2, with D possibly being TRBD1 (5 bases). V was shortened by 3 bases and J by 4 bases, with 12 bases between the two germline ends. The CDR3 is 14 amino acids. Germline-derived CDR1 and CDR2 are SNHLY and FYNNEI. Here the CDR3 reads CASSEGGVVTEAFF. CDR3 in DNA: TGTGCCAGCAGTGAGGGGGGGGTAGTCACTGAAGCTTTCTTT.

The genes are TRBV3-1 (or the pseudogene TRBV3-2) and TRBJ2-7; unclear D gene. This CDR3 region has 13 residues. V lost 2 bases, J lost 4 bases, and 9 bases lay in between. CDR1 is LGHDT, CDR2 YNNKEL, per germline (reference sequence). CDR3 DNA sequence: TGTGCCAGCAGCCAAAGGTTGCAGTACGAGCAGTACTTC. This encodes CASSQRLQYEQYF.

The CDR3 DNA is TGTGCCTGGAGTCCCCTTCGGGCAGGTGAAGCTTTCTTT. Translation gives CAWSPLRAGEAFF. The V gene is TRBV30, the J gene TRBJ1-1; D remains unclear. V lost 2 bases to trimming and J lost 7 bases, with 14 bases between them. The CDR3 extends over 13 amino acids. From germline, CDR1 is GTSNPN and CDR2 SVGIG (reference sequence). The full variable domain, its missing parts supplied by reference TRBV30 and TRBJ1-1, is SQTIHQWPATLVQPVGSPLSLECTVEGTSNPNLYWYRQAAGRGLQLLFYSVGIGQISSEVPQNLSASRPQDRQFILSSKKLLLSDSGFYLCAWSPLRAGEAFFGQGTRLTVV.

The chain is built from TRBV3-1 (or the pseudogene TRBV3-2) and TRBJ2-2; no definite D call. The CDR3 is 18 amino acids. CDR1 is LGHDT, CDR2 YNNKEL, per germline (reference sequence). The ends were cut back, 0 bases at V and 0 bases at J, with 14 bases in the middle. The CDR3 loop is CASSQEGQALANTGELFF. In DNA form, the CDR3 reads TGTGCCAGCAGCCAAGAAGGGCAGGCCCTCGCGAACACCGGGGAGCTGTTTTTT.

This clone turned up a few times. CDR3 residues: CASSLGDNYGYTF. The DNA for the CDR3 is TGTGCCAGCAGCTTAGGGGATAACTATGGCTACACCTTC. The rearrangement links TRBV7-8 to TRBJ1-2; no clear D. Germline assignment: CDR1 SGHVS and CDR2 FQNEAQ. Trimming removed 1 base at V and 1 base at J, with 4 bases between. The length of the CDR3 is 13 residues.

V gene TRBV13 combines with J gene TRBJ1-1; 7 bases line up with TRBD1. CDR1 PRHDT and CDR2 FYEKMQ come from the germline V gene (reference sequence). V lost 4 bases and J lost 1; bases outside the gene matches: 3. The CDR3 has 14 amino acids. The CDR3 DNA reads as TGTGCCAGCAGCTCGAACAGGGGGAACACTGAAGCTTTCTTT. Translated, it gives CASSSNRGNTEAFF.

The chain employs TRBV19 and TRBJ2-1; possibly TRBD1 or TRBD2 for D (5 bases each). In germline, CDR1 is LNHDA, CDR2 SQIVND (reference sequence). This CDR3 region has 15 residues. V gave up 5 bases and J gave up 1 base, with 12 bases separating them. CDR3 loop: CASSWVGGSYNEQFF. Here the CDR3 DNA reads TGTGCCAGTAGTTGGGTTGGGGGTTCCTACAATGAGCAGTTCTTC.

This clone appeared a few times. This sample includes further DNA sequences coding for the same CDR3. The rearrangement links TRBV9 to TRBJ1-6; the D is unclear. The germline V and J ends were trimmed by 4 bases and 7 bases, with 12 bases remaining between them. The CDR3 length is 14 residues. Per the germline V gene, CDR1 is SGDLS and CDR2 is YYNGEE. The CDR3 DNA follows: TGTGCCAGCAGCATTCGACGGGAAAATTCACCCCTCCACTTT. Its translation is CASSIRRENSPLHF.

The J gene is TRBJ1-1, the V gene TRBV7-9, with D tentatively TRBD1 (5 bases). Germline lookup yields CDR1 SEHNR and CDR2 FQNEAQ (reference sequence). The CDR3 loop spans 14 amino acids. V was cut by 2 bases and J by 6 bases, with 13 bases left in between. CDR3 sequence: CASSLWGRGSEAFF. The CDR3, as DNA: TGTGCCAGCAGCTTATGGGGGAGAGGGTCTGAAGCTTTCTTT. Filled out from reference TRBV7-9 and TRBJ1-1, the complete variable domain reads DTGVSQNPRHKITKRGQNVTFRCDPISEHNRLYWYRQTLGQGPEFLTYFQNEAQLEKSRLLSDRFSAERPKGSFSTLEIQRTEQGDSAMYLCASSLWGRGSEAFFGQGTRLTVV.

CDR3 amino acids: CASSSLQGQPQHF. The CDR3 nucleotides read TGTGCCAGCAGTTCCCTCCAAGGGCAGCCCCAGCATTTT. The J gene is TRBJ1-5, the V gene TRBV12-3 or TRBV12-4; the D is unclear. Deletions cut 4 bases from V and 7 bases from J, with 11 bases between. The CDR3 contains 13 residues.

V and J are TRBV14 and TRBJ1-5; 8 bases are a match to TRBD1. The V segment lost 4 bases and the J segment 9 bases; nucleotides outside the gene matches: 5. Germline CDR1 is SGHDN and CDR2 is FVKESK. The CDR3 consists of 13 residues. The CDR3 is CASSLTGDLPQHF. CDR3 sequence (DNA): TGTGCCAGCAGCCTGACAGGGGATCTGCCCCAGCATTTT.

This chain uses TRBV28 with TRBJ2-6; the D is unclear. The CDR3 consists of 15 residues. Germline CDR1 reads MDHEN; CDR2 reads SYDVKM. Trimming removed 6 bases from V and 1 base from J, with 10 bases in between. The CDR3 coding sequence is TGTGCCAGCAGACCAGCCATTTCTGGGGCCAACGTCCTGACTTTC. The encoded protein is CASRPAISGANVLTF.